The 30 T cell receptor beta chains reported below all come from one sample, sequenced in a study of early T cells in non-severe SARS-CoV-2 infection. TCRdb re-derived calls from the 5' RACE reads in MiXCR, one entry per CDR3 protein. Among about 67,000 distinct CDR3 sequences listed, approximately 10% were seen once. Sequences were obtained from whole blood. These TCRs come from an adult who was a healthcare worker with PCR-confirmed SARS-CoV-2 infection or an uninfected control (not recorded which).

This clonotype was seen a few times. The V and J genes are TRBV3-1 and TRBJ1-5; no clear D. CDR1 LGHDT and CDR2 YNNKEL come from the germline V gene (reference sequence). This CDR3 contains 15 residues. The V end was cut by 0 bases, the J end by 5 bases, with 11 bases between. The CDR3 loop reads CASSQEWSGDQPQHF. In nucleotides, the CDR3 is TGTGCCAGCAGCCAAGAATGGTCCGGAGATCAGCCCCAGCATTTT.

This clonotype was found many times. The chain uses TRBV5-1 and TRBJ1-5; TRBD1 aligns across 9 bases. V was clipped by 3 bases and J by 4 bases; unmatched bases: 2. The germline CDR1 and CDR2 sequences are SGHRS and YFSETQ. The CDR3 is 14 residues long. The CDR3 protein is CASSSGQGNQPQHF. The CDR3 coding sequence is TGCGCCAGCAGCTCAGGACAGGGGAATCAGCCCCAGCATTTT.

This clonotype has at least ten counts. The chain carries TRBV12-3 or TRBV12-4 and TRBJ2-5, with D possibly TRBD1 on 6 matching bases. CDR3 length: 13 amino acids. Trimming left V 5 bases short and J 5 bases short, with 12 bases between. CDR3 in DNA: TGTGCCAGCAGTCAGTTCAGGGGTGAGACCCAGTACTTC. Encoded protein: CASSQFRGETQYF.

This clonotype has at least ten counts. The V gene is TRBV2, the J gene TRBJ2-1; 12 bases are a match to TRBD2. Germline V gene data show CDR1 as SNHLY and CDR2 as FYNNEI. This CDR3 has 15 amino acids. Trimming removed 7 bases from V and 7 bases from J; junction bases left unmatched: 8. This chain's CDR3 is CASKPLAGGQNEQFF. CDR3 bases: TGTGCCAGCAAACCTCTAGCGGGGGGGCAAAATGAGCAGTTCTTC.

This chain links TRBV14 with TRBJ2-3, with 13 bases lining up with TRBD2. With V trimmed by 4 bases and J by 4 bases, 5 bases remained unmatched. The CDR3 spans 16 residues. Germline V gives CDR1 SGHDN, CDR2 FVKESK. The CDR3 loop reads CASSLGLAGYSDTQYF. As DNA, the CDR3 is TGTGCCAGCAGCCTGGGACTAGCGGGATACTCAGATACGCAGTATTTT. Together with reference TRBV14 and TRBJ2-3, the CDR3 gives the full variable domain: EAGVTQFPSHSVIEKGQTVTLRCDPISGHDNLYWYRRVMGKEIKFLLHFVKESKQDESGMPNNRFLAERTGGTYSTLKVQPAELEDSGVYFCASSLGLAGYSDTQYFGPGTRLTVL.

This clonotype was detected a few times. This chain links TRBV7-9 with TRBJ2-1; 7 nucleotides line up with TRBD1. V lost 3 bases and J lost 13; bases outside the gene matches: 6. The CDR3 is made up of 12 amino acids. In germline, CDR1 is SEHNR, CDR2 FQNEAQ (reference sequence). The CDR3, as DNA: TGTGCCAGCAGCTTTGGACAGGTCCAACAGTTCTTC. It codes for CASSFGQVQQFF.

This clonotype was observed at least ten times. The chain uses TRBV5-6 and TRBJ1-2, with 9 positions matching TRBD1. The CDR3 loop spans 17 amino acids. The germline CDR1 and CDR2 sequences are SGHDT and YYEEEE. The trim removed 0 bases at V and 1 base at J, leaving 7 bases unmatched. CDR3 nucleotides: TGTGCCAGCAGCTTGGTGGAGGGGACAGGGATTAACTATGGCTACACCTTC. Encoded protein: CASSLVEGTGINYGYTF. Complete variable domain (other parts from reference TRBV5-6 and TRBJ1-2): DAGVTQSPTHLIKTRGQQVTLRCSPKSGHDTVSWYQQALGQGPQFIFQYYEEEERQRGNFPDRFSGHQFPNYSSELNVNALLLGDSALYLCASSLVEGTGINYGYTFGSGTRLTVV.

This clonotype was observed many times. The chain carries TRBV24-1 and TRBJ2-5, with 8 bases aligning to TRBD1. The CDR3 has 16 residues. The V gene end was trimmed by 4 bases and the J gene end by 0 bases; junction bases not matched to a gene: 6. Germline assignment: CDR1 KGHDR and CDR2 SFDVKD. CDR3 residues: CATSESGTGHQETQYF. CDR3 in DNA: TGTGCCACCAGTGAATCCGGGACAGGACACCAAGAGACCCAGTACTTC.

The genes are TRBV29-1 and TRBJ2-5; D might be TRBD2 (5 bases). Germline-derived CDR1 and CDR2 are SQVTM and ANQGSEA. Deletions cut 4 bases from V and 10 bases from J, with 13 bases between. This CDR3 is built from 11 residues. For the CDR3, the DNA is TGCAGCGTTGTAAACCCGGCGGGCCAGTACTTC. Translated: CSVVNPAGQYF. The entire variable domain, with the rest obtained from reference TRBV29-1 and TRBJ2-5, is as follows: SAVISQKPSRDICQRGTSLTIQCQVDSQVTMMFWYRQQPGQSLTLIATANQGSEATYESGFVIDKFPISRPNLTFSTLTVSNMSPEDSSIYLCSVVNPAGQYFGPGTRLLVL.

The chain carries TRBV29-1 and TRBJ1-1; TRBD1 matches 8 bases. This CDR3 contains 13 residues. From germline, CDR1 is SQVTM and CDR2 ANQGSEA. V trimming: 4 bases; J trimming: 3 bases; junction bases outside the gene matches: 4. This CDR3 is CSVAYRGYTEAFF. DNA for the CDR3: TGCAGCGTTGCGTACAGGGGGTACACTGAAGCTTTCTTT. Complete variable domain (other parts from reference TRBV29-1 and TRBJ1-1): SAVISQKPSRDICQRGTSLTIQCQVDSQVTMMFWYRQQPGQSLTLIATANQGSEATYESGFVIDKFPISRPNLTFSTLTVSNMSPEDSSIYLCSVAYRGYTEAFFGQGTRLTVV.

This clonotype was counted ten times or more. The gene calls are TRBV6-2 or TRBV6-3 and TRBJ1-2; D possibly corresponds to TRBD1 (6 bases). Per germline, CDR1 MNHEY and CDR2 SVGEGT. The length of the CDR3 is 12 residues. The V gene lost 4 bases and the J gene lost 8 bases, with 11 bases spanning the gap. CDR3 nucleotide sequence: TGTGCCAGCAGTTCTAACAGGGCCGGCTACACCTTC. Translating it yields CASSSNRAGYTF.

V gene TRBV19 combines with J gene TRBJ2-2, with D perhaps TRBD1 (6 bases). The V and J ends lost 9 bases and 4 bases respectively, with 15 bases between them. This CDR3 region has 14 residues. Germline-derived CDR1 and CDR2 are LNHDA and SQIVND (reference sequence). The CDR3 coding sequence is TGTGCCAGCGGACAGACCTATCTCACCGGGGAGCTGTTTTTT. Translation: CASGQTYLTGELFF.

This clonotype was found many times. V gene TRBV5-8 combines with J gene TRBJ2-3, with 10 bases identical to TRBD2. Germline values: CDR1 SGHTS, CDR2 YDEGEE. The CDR3 totals 17 residues. The V gene end was trimmed by 1 base and the J gene end by 1 base; junction bases not matched to a gene: 6. CDR3 coding DNA: TGTGCCAGCAGCTTGCGTCGAGCGGGGGGGCGCACAGATACGCAGTATTTT. Residues: CASSLRRAGGRTDTQYF.

This clonotype was picked up one time. V is TRBV6-2 or TRBV6-3 and J is TRBJ2-3; 10 nucleotides line up with TRBD2. The CDR3 is made up of 15 amino acids. V gave up 5 bases and J gave up 2 bases; unmatched junction bases: 4. The germline V gene encodes CDR1 MNHEY and CDR2 SVGEGT. The DNA for the CDR3 is TGTGCCAGCAGTACCGGACTAGCGGACACAGATACGCAGTATTTT. This translates into CASSTGLADTDTQYF.

The CDR3 loop reads CASSLGPFPPYEQYF. For the CDR3, the DNA is TGTGCCAGCAGTCTGGGCCCCTTTCCTCCCTACGAGCAGTACTTC. The chain joins TRBV12-3 or TRBV12-4 to TRBJ2-7; unclear D gene. The CDR3 length is 15 residues. V lost 5 bases, J lost 2 bases, and 16 bases lay in between.

The rearrangement uses TRBV29-1 and TRBJ2-7; 8 bases match TRBD1. Germline V lookup: CDR1 SQVTM, CDR2 ANQGSEA. The CDR3 has 13 amino acids. Trimming cost V 6 bases and J 0 bases; bases outside gene matches: 4. As DNA, the CDR3 is TGCAGCGTGTGGGACAGGAGCTCCTACGAGCAGTACTTC. It yields the protein CSVWDRSSYEQYF.

This clonotype was seen repeatedly, ten times or more. The chain uses TRBV29-1 and TRBJ2-2; D gene uncertain. From germline, CDR1 is SQVTM and CDR2 ANQGSEA. This CDR3 is 11 amino acids long. Deletions cut 5 bases from V and 4 bases from J, with 5 bases between. The CDR3 DNA sequence: TGCAGCGTTTTGAGCACCGGGGAGCTGTTTTTT. Amino acids: CSVLSTGELFF.

This clonotype was counted ten times or more. This chain links TRBV6-5 with TRBJ2-4; 8 bases fit TRBD1. Per the germline V gene, CDR1 is MNHEY and CDR2 is SVGAGI. The CDR3 spans 18 residues. The ends lost 8 bases at V and 0 bases at J; junction bases unmatched: 15. This CDR3 is CASGPRQGSPLAKNIQYF. CDR3 nucleotide sequence: TGTGCCAGCGGCCCCAGACAGGGGTCCCCACTAGCCAAAAACATTCAGTACTTC.

This clonotype showed up many times. The chain recombines TRBV10-3 with TRBJ1-6, with 7 bases that match TRBD1. CDR1 is ENHRY and CDR2 is SYGVKD in the germline V gene. The CDR3 extends over 14 amino acids. V gave up 6 bases and J gave up 10 bases; unmatched junction bases: 9. The CDR3 region is CAISLTGKGSPLHF. For the CDR3, the DNA is TGTGCCATCAGCTTGACAGGGAAGGGGTCACCCCTCCACTTT.

The chain uses TRBV5-5 and TRBJ1-1; 7 nucleotides match TRBD1. The CDR3 has 14 amino acids. The V segment lost 0 bases and the J segment 6 bases; nucleotides outside the gene matches: 5. Germline V gene sequence: CDR1 SGHKS, CDR2 YYEKEE (reference sequence). CDR3 amino acids: CASSLEGASPEAFF. The CDR3 DNA reads TGTGCCAGCAGCTTGGAGGGGGCCTCCCCTGAAGCTTTCTTT.

There are many counts of this clonotype. Written as DNA, the CDR3 is TGTGCCAGCAGCGCCAGACAGGGGGCTGGAAACACCATATATTTT. It specifies CASSARQGAGNTIYF. The chain uses TRBV7-9 and TRBJ1-3; TRBD1 aligns across 9 bases. Losses at the gene ends were 5 bases for V and 2 bases for J; bases not matched to a gene: 4. The CDR3 runs to 15 residues. Germline V gene data show CDR1 as SEHNR and CDR2 as FQNEAQ (reference sequence).

This clonotype occurred a few times. This chain links TRBV12-5 with TRBJ2-1; TRBD1 might be the D (6 bases). This CDR3 spans 15 amino acids. Germline assignment: CDR1 LGHNT and CDR2 FRNRAP. V lost 7 bases and J 6 bases, leaving 19 bases between the germline ends. The CDR3: CASALGDIPSNEQFF. CDR3 coding DNA: TGTGCTAGTGCCCTTGGGGACATCCCGTCCAATGAGCAGTTCTTC.

This clonotype was seen many times. V usage is TRBV10-2 and J usage is TRBJ2-5; weak D call: TRBD1 (5 bases). From germline, CDR1 is WSHSY and CDR2 SAAADI. Trimming cost V 0 bases and J 6 bases, with 11 bases left between them. The length of the CDR3 is 14 residues. This CDR3 is CASSESGRTKTQYF. In DNA form, the CDR3 reads TGCGCCAGCAGTGAGTCCGGCAGGACAAAGACCCAGTACTTC.

This clonotype was picked up many times. This CDR3 reads CASSYEGQGKPQHF. The CDR3 DNA follows: TGTGCCAGCAGTTACGAGGGACAGGGTAAGCCCCAGCATTTT. The chain has TRBV6-6 and TRBJ1-5; 9 bases agree with TRBD1. The CDR3 has 14 amino acids. Germline CDR1 and CDR2: MNHNY and SVGAGI (reference sequence). J lost 8 bases, V lost 2 bases, and 4 bases had no gene match.

This clonotype occurred many times. This chain uses TRBV12-3 or TRBV12-4 with TRBJ1-5; possible D gene TRBD1, 6 bases. The V end lost 5 bases, the J end lost 1 base, and 18 bases lay between the germline ends. The CDR3 is 17 amino acids. CDR3 amino acids: CASSRGGLGISNQPQHF. CDR3 DNA: TGTGCCAGCAGTCGAGGGGGGCTCGGGATAAGCAATCAGCCCCAGCATTTT.

This clonotype was observed a handful of times. The chain couples TRBV19 to TRBJ2-7; the D is unclear. Trimming pared 5 bases from V and 5 bases from J, leaving 10 bases between. CDR1 is LNHDA, CDR2 SQIVND, per germline (reference sequence). CDR3 size: 12 residues. CDR3: CASSRSPHEQYF. The CDR3 nucleotides are TGTGCCAGTAGTCGGTCGCCCCACGAGCAGTACTTC.

This chain links TRBV29-1 with TRBJ2-3, with D unresolved. Germline lookup yields CDR1 SQVTM and CDR2 ANQGSEA. This CDR3 has 12 amino acids. V lost 5 bases to trimming and J lost 0 bases, with 6 bases between them. CDR3 sequence: CSVRKSTDTQYF. CDR3 nucleotide sequence: TGCAGCGTTCGAAAGAGCACAGATACGCAGTATTTT.

DNA for the CDR3: TGTGCCAGCAGAGGGGGGGCACAGGCTCCCGGTGAGCAGTTCTTC. This codes for CASRGGAQAPGEQFF. The rearrangement links TRBV6-5 to TRBJ2-1; D is perhaps TRBD2 (7 bases). The V gene's germline CDR1 is MNHEY and CDR2 SVGAGI. V was clipped by 6 bases and J by 9 bases, with 21 bases between them. This CDR3 has 15 residues.

This clonotype was counted ten times or more. The J gene is TRBJ2-5, the V gene TRBV5-1; 7 nucleotides match TRBD2. The V and J ends lost 5 bases and 5 bases, in that order; junction bases with no gene match: 3. The CDR3 is 12 amino acids. CDR1 and CDR2 from the germline V gene are SGHRS and YFSETQ. The CDR3 protein is CASRLAKETQYF. CDR3 DNA sequence: TGCGCCAGCAGACTAGCGAAGGAGACCCAGTACTTC.

This clonotype showed up many times. The chain employs TRBV19 and TRBJ2-7, with TRBD2 identical over 7 bases. This CDR3 comprises 13 residues. Germline loops: CDR1 LNHDA, CDR2 SQIVND (reference sequence). The junction had 0 bases not matched to a gene; V was cut back by 3 bases and J by 1 base. The CDR3 loop is CASSMGLSYEQYF. The CDR3 region has the DNA TGTGCCAGTAGTATGGGACTATCCTACGAGCAGTACTTC.